This record concerns one TCR beta chain sequence. Its matching antigen is unknown. The sample originates from a study of Tregs in tolerant kidney transplant recipients. The CDR3 covers 15 residues. After removal of 2 bases from V and 2 bases from J, the junction contained 3 bases not matched to a gene. Germline V gene sequence: CDR1 SGHVS, CDR2 FQNEAQ. Related graft donors supplied nonmyeloablative bone marrow transplants, and mixed chimerism was transient. Clones were read by immunoSEQ multiplex PCR, and TCRdb kept only the in-frame ones, dropping some. The table includes 65,000 or so clones, about 89% detected once. Study results and limitations: Nucleotide sequences could not be compared across some patients' samples due to primer changes. Few patients were studied, so findings need validation in larger groups. Biological reproducibility was not directly addressed, but technical replication error appeared minimal.

The specimen comprised CD4+ T cells from blood (PBMCs), sampled 6 months after the transplant. This receptor was taken from a human patient who received a combined kidney and bone marrow transplant. Some T cells may be transferred from the graft donor. The chain combines TRBV7-8 with TRBJ2-7; 10 positions agree with TRBD2. In DNA, the CDR3 is TGTGCCAGCAGCTTAAAAGCGGGGGGGCCCTACGAGCAGTACTTC. This gives the protein CASSLKAGGPYEQYF.